Listed below are T cell receptor beta chains from one sample, sequenced in a study of blood T cell repertoires in COVID-19. The table came from immunoSEQ multiplex PCR; TCRdb's copy has only in-frame clones and leaves some out. The sample yields around 200,000 clones, 78% seen once. The sample comprised peripheral blood. The receptors originated from a woman at least 80 years old with active or convalescent COVID-19. Each CDR3 is given with its conserved first and last residue. D genes are given only for firm matches. Rows may omit the clone size; those that give it use once, few, many or a size class.

size,J,V,D,CDR3,DNA
NA,TRBJ2-3,TRBV28,NA,CASGGVIGTDTQYF,TGTGCCAGCGGAGGGGTTATCGGCACAGATACGCAGTATTTT
NA,TRBJ1-2,TRBV28,NA,CASSLSPGIGGYTF,TGTGCCAGCAGTTTATCGCCAGGGATAGGCGGCTACACCTTC
NA,TRBJ2-5,TRBV5-1,TRBD2,CASSLALRTGGGETQYF,TGCGCCAGCAGCTTGGCTCTGCGAACGGGGGGAGGAGAGACCCAGTACTTC
few,TRBJ2-5,TRBV4-2,NA,CASSQTSEETQYF,TGTGCCAGCAGCCAGACTTCCGAAGAGACCCAGTACTTC
NA,TRBJ2-1,TRBV7-9,TRBD1,CASSLGQNNEQFF,TGTGCCAGCAGCTTGGGACAGAACAATGAGCAGTTCTTC
few,TRBJ1-4,TRBV29-1,TRBD1,CSVEGEQGITNEKLFF,TGCAGCGTTGAAGGGGAACAGGGGATAACTAATGAAAAACTGTTTTTT
NA,TRBJ2-3,TRBV5-4,TRBD1,CASSTPGQRSTDTQYF,TGTGCCAGCAGCACACCGGGACAGAGAAGCACAGATACGCAGTATTTT
NA,TRBJ2-4,TRBV5-5,TRBD1,CASSLGSRDRGGKNIQYF,TGTGCCAGCAGCTTGGGGTCGAGGGACAGGGGCGGCAAAAACATTCAGTACTTC
NA,TRBJ1-5,TRBV5-8,NA,CASSLDRARQPQHF,TGTGCCAGCAGCTTGGACAGGGCGCGGCAGCCCCAGCATTTT
NA,TRBJ2-5,TRBV9,TRBD2,CASSVSGGTSAETQYF,TGTGCCAGCAGCGTATCAGGAGGGACTAGCGCGGAGACCCAGTACTTC
few,TRBJ2-5,TRBV2,NA,CASTGGVTQTQYF,TGTGCCAGCACCGGGGGTGTCACCCAGACCCAGTACTTC
NA,TRBJ1-1,TRBV4-3,TRBD1,CASSQDVQGAGNTEAFF,TGCGCCAGCAGCCAAGATGTCCAGGGGGCGGGGAACACTGAAGCTTTCTTT
NA,TRBJ1-2,TRBV4-1,NA,CASSQDGREQGYGYTF,TGCGCCAGCAGCCAAGACGGGAGGGAACAAGGCTATGGCTACACCTTC
NA,TRBJ2-5,TRBV19,TRBD2,CASSHASGGQETQYF,TGTGCCAGTAGTCACGCTAGCGGGGGTCAAGAGACCCAGTACTTC
NA,TRBJ2-5,TRBV20-1,TRBD2,CSGEGLGTQYF,TGCAGTGGGGAGGGTTTAGGGACCCAGTACTTC
NA,TRBJ2-7,TRBV5-4,NA,CASSSGQNPYEQYF,TGTGCCAGCAGCTCCGGACAGAACCCCTACGAGCAGTACTTC
NA,TRBJ1-1,TRBV29-1,NA,CSVTPPGGRTEAFF,TGCAGCGTTACCCCCCCCGGGGGGCGGACTGAAGCTTTCTTT
once,TRBJ2-7,TRBV6-5,TRBD1,CASTRDRSSYEQYF,TGTGCCAGCACTAGGGACAGGTCCTCCTACGAGCAGTACTTC
NA,TRBJ2-7,TRBV21-1,NA,CASSKVRISYEQYF,TGTGCCAGCAGCAAAGTCCGTATCTCCTACGAGCAGTACTTC
NA,TRBJ1-6,TRBV7-2,NA,CASSLGVTIDSPLHF,TGTGCCAGCAGCTTAGGGGTGACTATTGATTCACCCCTCCACTTT
NA,TRBJ2-3,TRBV18,TRBD2,CASSSLLAASTDTQYF,TGTGCCAGCTCTTCCTTACTAGCGGCCAGCACAGATACGCAGTATTTT
NA,TRBJ1-4,TRBV5-1,TRBD1,CASSVGQGDEKLFF,TGCGCCAGCAGCGTAGGACAGGGCGATGAAAAACTGTTTTTT
NA,TRBJ1-1,TRBV5-1,TRBD1,CASSIPQGGDTEAFF,TGCGCCAGCAGCATACCACAGGGGGGGGACACTGAAGCTTTCTTT
NA,TRBJ2-1,TRBV5-4,TRBD2,CASRRLAGDYNEQFF,TGTGCCAGCAGGCGACTAGCGGGGGACTACAATGAGCAGTTCTTC
NA,TRBJ1-6,TRBV6-1,NA,CASSGDRRGLNSPLHF,TGTGCCAGCAGTGGGGACCGCAGGGGCCTTAATTCACCCCTCCACTTT
once,TRBJ2-1,TRBV19,NA,CASSVRLLYLGSSLSGEQFF,TGTGCCAGTAGTGTCCGCCTACTATACCTGGGGAGTAGTTTAAGCGGTGAGCAGTTCTTC
NA,TRBJ2-7,TRBV10-3,NA,CAISEGGVEYEQYF,TGTGCCATCAGTGAAGGGGGGGTAGAATACGAGCAGTACTTC
NA,TRBJ1-5,TRBV10-3,NA,CATGQLNQPQHF,TGTGCCACCGGACAACTCAATCAGCCCCAGCATTTT
NA,TRBJ2-3,TRBV18,TRBD2,CASSPWTSGFTTNTQYF,TGTGCCAGCTCACCTTGGACTAGCGGGTTTACCACAAATACGCAGTATTTT
NA,TRBJ1-1,TRBV7-9,NA,CASSLGAGVNTEAFF,TGTGCCAGCAGCTTAGGAGCAGGGGTGAACACTGAAGCTTTCTTT
NA,TRBJ2-5,TRBV7-2,NA,CASSQQETQYF,TGTGCCAGCAGCCAACAAGAGACCCAGTACTTC
NA,TRBJ2-1,TRBV5-3,TRBD2,CARSLVASGGYNEQFF,TGTGCCAGAAGCTTGGTGGCTAGCGGGGGCTACAATGAGCAGTTCTTC
NA,TRBJ1-2,TRBV5-1,TRBD1,CASSPGQGRGYTF,TGCGCCAGCAGCCCCGGACAGGGTCGTGGCTACACCTTC
once,TRBJ1-5,TRBV23-1,TRBD1,CASSQYLGQGAQPQHF,TGCGCCAGCAGTCAATACTTGGGACAGGGGGCTCAGCCCCAGCATTTT
NA,TRBJ1-6,TRBV19,NA,CASSRTAGVHNSPLHF,TGTGCCAGTAGTAGGACAGCCGGGGTGCATAATTCACCCCTCCACTTT
NA,TRBJ1-2,TRBV11-2,NA,CASSLSGDGYTF,TGTGCCAGCAGCTTGTCGGGAGATGGCTACACCTTC
once,TRBJ2-7,TRBV7-2,NA,CASSLVRQAEQYF,TGTGCCAGCAGCTTGGTCAGGCAGGCCGAGCAGTACTTC
NA,TRBJ1-3,TRBV5-4,NA,CASSLGGGVPSGNTIYF,TGTGCCAGCAGCTTGGGGGGGGGAGTCCCGTCTGGAAACACCATATATTTT
NA,TRBJ1-1,TRBV14,TRBD1,CASSLPRGQGETEAFF,TGTGCCAGCAGCCTCCCCAGAGGACAGGGCGAAACTGAAGCTTTCTTT
NA,TRBJ1-6,TRBV19,NA,CASSIRGEDSPLHF,TGTGCCAGTAGTATCAGAGGGGAGGATTCACCCCTCCACTTT
NA,TRBJ2-3,TRBV9,TRBD2,CASSVISGGITDTQYF,TGTGCCAGCAGCGTGATTAGCGGGGGGATCACAGATACGCAGTATTTT
NA,TRBJ2-3,TRBV3-1/TRBV3-2,TRBD2,CAGSQGFLAGGPADTQYF,TGTGCCGGCAGCCAAGGGTTTTTAGCGGGGGGGCCGGCAGATACGCAGTATTTT
few,TRBJ1-5,TRBV27,NA,CASSSTTDSYNQPQHF,TGTGCCAGCAGTTCCACTACGGACAGTTACAATCAGCCCCAGCATTTT
many,TRBJ2-3,TRBV11-2,TRBD2,CASSPRPSGESDTQYF,TGTGCCAGCAGCCCAAGGCCTAGCGGGGAGTCGGATACGCAGTATTTT
once,TRBJ2-7,TRBV10-3,TRBD1,CAISPGQGSYEQYF,TGTGCCATCAGTCCGGGACAGGGATCCTACGAGCAGTACTTC
NA,TRBJ2-4,TRBV15,TRBD1,CATSNRGNIQYF,TGTGCCACCAGCAACAGGGGGAACATTCAGTACTTC
NA,TRBJ2-3,TRBV6-6,TRBD1,CASSLTGYDTQYF,TGTGCCAGCAGTTTGACAGGGTATGATACGCAGTATTTT
NA,TRBJ2-5,TRBV2,TRBD2,CASTAGTETQYF,TGTGCCAGCACAGCGGGGACGGAGACCCAGTACTTC
NA,TRBJ2-2,TRBV2,NA,CASSERIRGGELFF,TGTGCCAGCAGTGAAAGGATCAGGGGCGGGGAGCTGTTTTTT
NA,TRBJ1-2,TRBV3-1/TRBV3-2,TRBD1,CASSQESGQGLSGYTF,TGTGCCAGCAGCCAAGAATCGGGACAGGGGTTGTCTGGCTACACCTTC
NA,TRBJ2-7,TRBV10-2,NA,CASKRMTDTYEQYF,TGCGCCAGCAAAAGAATGACAGATACCTACGAGCAGTACTTC
NA,TRBJ2-5,TRBV19,TRBD1,CASSPRQGVSETQYF,TGTGCCAGTAGTCCCCGACAGGGGGTAAGCGAGACCCAGTACTTC
NA,TRBJ1-6,TRBV9,NA,CASSVMGGTLHF,TGTGCCAGCAGCGTCATGGGGGGAACCCTCCACTTT
NA,TRBJ1-3,TRBV27,TRBD1,CASSPGQGPNTIYF,TGTGCCAGCAGTCCGGGACAGGGGCCAAACACCATATATTTT
NA,TRBJ2-3,TRBV4-3,NA,CASSLLASLDTQYF,TGCGCCAGCAGCCTTCTAGCTAGCTTGGATACGCAGTATTTT
few,TRBJ2-5,TRBV18,NA,CASSPSAGAQETQYF,TGTGCCAGCTCACCATCAGCAGGCGCGCAAGAGACCCAGTACTTC
few,TRBJ2-3,TRBV4-1,NA,CASSQAGGTGTDTQYF,TGCGCCAGCAGCCAAGCTGGTGGGACTGGCACAGATACGCAGTATTTT